Given below is one T cell receptor (beta chain) in context. Its antigen remains unknown. This specimen comes from a study of T cell responses to AZD1222 COVID-19 vaccine. The length of the CDR3 is 16 residues. Germline CDR1 and CDR2: LNHDA and SQIVND (reference sequence). Trimming took off 3 bases at V and 4 bases at J, with 19 bases between the two ends. Timing groups of about 4 and about 12 weeks for second doses were pooled. Study observations and caveats: Donors were largely white British and mainly female; clonal diversity was possibly underestimated. Only a handful of AZD1222 recipients were seropositive at baseline.

Repertoires were generated with immunoSEQ multiplex PCR, while TCRdb's copy carries only in-frame clones and drops some. Found here are 90,000 to 150,000 clones, about 89% of them singletons; the top ten hold roughly 7.1%. Here the sequenced sample was peripheral blood, taken 28 days after the second AZD1222 dose. This clonotype originated in an adult who received the AZD1222 COVID-19 vaccine. The chain has TRBV19 and TRBJ2-7; D is possibly TRBD2 (6 bases). CDR3 residues: CASSITFVSGRYEQYF. In DNA form, the CDR3 reads TGTGCCAGTAGTATCACTTTCGTATCAGGGAGGTACGAGCAGTACTTC.